This T cell receptor beta chain was profiled in a study of blood T cell repertoires in COVID-19 (TCRdb year 2020). Context from the whole study: Samples from collaborators originated in the United States, Italy and Spain and spanned both the acute and convalescent phases of COVID-19. The prospective study material was composed of cDNA or gDNA derived from T cells, B-cell-depleted T cells, or PBMCs. Subjects who had been exposed to COVID-19, were actively infected with it, or had recovered from it provided the deeply sampled blood TCRbeta repertoires that made up the dataset. The repertoires were released in a freely available public database intended as a resource for research on the immune response to SARS-CoV-2. The samples were drawn from the first 160 participants of the ongoing ImmuneRACE study and from some 1,300 subjects provided by 6 global collaborators. Sample metadata almost always included a de-identified subject ID, COVID-19 status, age in years and sex. Where available, HLA class I and class II types were obtained from metadata supplied by the sample provider rather than from assay-based typing.

Points on this clone: Its binding antigen is unknown. The record has no base qualities; no much larger clone is one base away.

At one collaborating source in Seattle, patients were enrolled during active infection and were followed longitudinally through the course of disease. The collaborating institutions used their own protocols to collect whole blood in K2EDTA tubes. For TCRbeta analysis, collaborator samples were shipped as frozen whole blood, as isolated PBMCs, or as DNA extracted from either sample type. Findings and caveats that apply to the study as a whole: The amount of clinical and demographic metadata varied by source and participant and was provided uncurated.

The immunoSEQ Assay, a bias-controlled multiplex PCR, was used to amplify TCRbeta CDR3 regions from genomic DNA. The study's own analysis went as follows. Nucleated cell counts per sample were estimated from amplification of reference gene primers within the assay. To quantify the absolute abundance of each unique TCRbeta CDR3 rearrangement, sequence reads were collapsed and filtered. For each sample, productive Simpson clonality was calculated as the square root of Simpson's diversity index across productive rearrangements. In TCRdb, the immuneACCESS table is reduced to in-frame sequences with V and J assigned. These tables do not hold every clone; where another copy was compared, an unresolved V gene accounts for under half, and the others remain unexplained. Clonal size and the V and J genes are those of that table, whereas D and trimming came from the DNA. The sample includes over 100,000 clones, with more than 75% observed a single time. Together, the top ten hold about 10% of the sample.

The TCR sequence derives from a woman in her 70s with COVID-19, enrolled during active disease. Sequenced sample: peripheral blood.

This receptor carries the CDR3 CASSTDRFIAPQHF. The sequenced DNA: TGTGCCAGTAGTACCGACAGGTTTATCGCGCCCCAGCATTTT. The chain is assembled from TRBV19 and TRBJ1-5; possibly the D gene is TRBD1, per 6 matching bases. CDR1 and CDR2 (LNHDA, SQIVND) derive from the germline V gene (reference sequence). V and J are truncated by 4 bases and 9 bases respectively, leaving an intervening sequence of 16 bases. Measured from the cysteine to the phenylalanine, the CDR3 is 14 residues long. Just CDR3 DNA is preserved here, 42 bases in frame from base 1.